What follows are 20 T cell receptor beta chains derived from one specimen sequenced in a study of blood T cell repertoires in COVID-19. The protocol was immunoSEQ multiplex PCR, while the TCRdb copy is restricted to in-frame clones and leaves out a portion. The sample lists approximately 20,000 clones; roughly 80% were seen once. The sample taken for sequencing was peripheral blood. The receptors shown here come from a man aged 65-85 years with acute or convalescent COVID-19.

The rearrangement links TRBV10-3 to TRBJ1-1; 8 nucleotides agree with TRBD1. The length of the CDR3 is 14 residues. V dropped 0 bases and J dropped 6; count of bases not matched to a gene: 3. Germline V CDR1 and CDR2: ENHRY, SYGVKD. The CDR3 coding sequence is TGTGCCATCAGTGAGTCGACAGGGGAATCTGAAGCTTTCTTT. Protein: CAISESTGESEAFF.

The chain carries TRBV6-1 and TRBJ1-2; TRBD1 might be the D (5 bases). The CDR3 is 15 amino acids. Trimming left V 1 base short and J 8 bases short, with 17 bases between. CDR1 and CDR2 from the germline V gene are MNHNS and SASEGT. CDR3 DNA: TGTGCCAGCAGTGAAGAGATGCAGGGATTTCGAGGCTACACCTTC. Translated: CASSEEMQGFRGYTF.

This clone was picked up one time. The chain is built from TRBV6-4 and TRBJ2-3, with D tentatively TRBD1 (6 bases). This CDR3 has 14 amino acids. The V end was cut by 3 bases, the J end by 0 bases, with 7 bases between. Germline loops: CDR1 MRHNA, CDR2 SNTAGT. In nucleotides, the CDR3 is TGTGCCAGCAGTGAAACAGGGAGCACAGATACGCAGTATTTT. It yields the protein CASSETGSTDTQYF.

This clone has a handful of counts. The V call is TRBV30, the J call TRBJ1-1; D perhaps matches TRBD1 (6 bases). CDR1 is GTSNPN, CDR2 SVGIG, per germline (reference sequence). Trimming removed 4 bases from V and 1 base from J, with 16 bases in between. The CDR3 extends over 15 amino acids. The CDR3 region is CAWNRDTASNTEAFF. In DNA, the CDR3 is TGTGCCTGGAACCGGGACACGGCCTCGAACACTGAAGCTTTCTTT. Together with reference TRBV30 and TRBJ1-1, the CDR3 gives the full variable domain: SQTIHQWPATLVQPVGSPLSLECTVEGTSNPNLYWYRQAAGRGLQLLFYSVGIGQISSEVPQNLSASRPQDRQFILSSKKLLLSDSGFYLCAWNRDTASNTEAFFGQGTRLTVV.

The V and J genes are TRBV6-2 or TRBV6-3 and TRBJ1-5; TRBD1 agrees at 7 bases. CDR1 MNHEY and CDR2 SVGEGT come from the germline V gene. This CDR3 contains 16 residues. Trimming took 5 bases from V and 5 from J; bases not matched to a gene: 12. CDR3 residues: CASSPPPRGGYQPQHF. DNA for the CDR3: TGTGCCAGCAGTCCACCACCACGAGGGGGCTATCAGCCCCAGCATTTT.

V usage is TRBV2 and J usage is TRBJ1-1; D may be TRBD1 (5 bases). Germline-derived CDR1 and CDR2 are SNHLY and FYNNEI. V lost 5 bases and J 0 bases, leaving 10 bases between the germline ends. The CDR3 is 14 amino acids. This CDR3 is CASSRQSMNTEAFF. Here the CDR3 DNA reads TGTGCCAGCAGTCGACAGTCCATGAACACTGAAGCTTTCTTT.

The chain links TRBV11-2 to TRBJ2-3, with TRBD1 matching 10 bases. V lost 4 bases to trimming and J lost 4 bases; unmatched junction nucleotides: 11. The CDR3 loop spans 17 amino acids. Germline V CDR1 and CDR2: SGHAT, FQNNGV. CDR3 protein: CASSSYAGTGASDTQYF. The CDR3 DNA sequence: TGTGCCAGCAGCTCCTACGCCGGGACAGGGGCTTCAGATACGCAGTATTTT.

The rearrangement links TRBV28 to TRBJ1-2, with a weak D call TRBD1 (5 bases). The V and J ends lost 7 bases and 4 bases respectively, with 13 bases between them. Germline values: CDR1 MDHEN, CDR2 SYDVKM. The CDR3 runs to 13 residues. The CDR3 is CASTLGETYGYTF. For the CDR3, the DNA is TGTGCCAGCACCTTAGGGGAAACCTATGGCTACACCTTC.

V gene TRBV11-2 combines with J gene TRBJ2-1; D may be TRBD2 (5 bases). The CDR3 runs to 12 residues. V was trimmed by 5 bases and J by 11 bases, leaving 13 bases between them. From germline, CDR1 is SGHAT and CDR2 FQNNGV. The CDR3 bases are TGTGCCAGCAGCGGATGGGCTAGCCAGCAGTTCTTC. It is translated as CASSGWASQQFF.

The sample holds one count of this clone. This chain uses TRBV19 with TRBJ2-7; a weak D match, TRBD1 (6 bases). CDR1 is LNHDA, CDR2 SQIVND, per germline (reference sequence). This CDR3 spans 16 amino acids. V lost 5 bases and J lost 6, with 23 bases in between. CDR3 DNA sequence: TGTGCCAGTAGTGGACCAGGGGATACTGTAATGGGCGAGCAGTACTTC. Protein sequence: CASSGPGDTVMGEQYF. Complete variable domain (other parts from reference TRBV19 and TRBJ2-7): DGGITQSPKYLFRKEGQNVTLSCEQNLNHDAMYWYRQDPGQGLRLIYYSQIVNDFQKGDIAEGYSVSREKKESFPLTVTSAQKNPTAFYLCASSGPGDTVMGEQYFGPGTRLTVT.

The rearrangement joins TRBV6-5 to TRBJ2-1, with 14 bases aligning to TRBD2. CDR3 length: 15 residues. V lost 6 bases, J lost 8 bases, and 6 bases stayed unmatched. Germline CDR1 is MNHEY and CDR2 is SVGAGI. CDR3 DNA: TGTGCCAGCAGGGCCGGGACTAGCGGGAGAGATGAGCAGTTCTTC. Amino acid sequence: CASRAGTSGRDEQFF.

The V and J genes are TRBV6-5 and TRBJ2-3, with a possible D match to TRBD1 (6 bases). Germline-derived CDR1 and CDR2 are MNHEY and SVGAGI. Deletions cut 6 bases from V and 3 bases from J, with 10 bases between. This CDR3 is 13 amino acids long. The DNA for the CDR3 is TGTGCCAGCAGGCCTCAGGGGACAGATACGCAGTATTTT. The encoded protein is CASRPQGTDTQYF.

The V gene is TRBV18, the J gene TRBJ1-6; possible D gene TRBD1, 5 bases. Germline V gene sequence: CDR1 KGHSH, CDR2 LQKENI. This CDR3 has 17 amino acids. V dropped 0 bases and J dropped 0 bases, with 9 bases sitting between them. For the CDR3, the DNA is TGTGCCAGCTCACCACCGGGGCAGAGCTCCTATAATTCACCCCTCCACTTT. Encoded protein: CASSPPGQSSYNSPLHF. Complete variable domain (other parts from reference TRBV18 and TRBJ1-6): NAGVMQNPRHLVRRRGQEARLRCSPMKGHSHVYWYRQLPEEGLKFMVYLQKENIIDESGMPKERFSAEFPKEGPSILRIQQVVRGDSAAYFCASSPPGQSSYNSPLHFGNGTRLTVT.

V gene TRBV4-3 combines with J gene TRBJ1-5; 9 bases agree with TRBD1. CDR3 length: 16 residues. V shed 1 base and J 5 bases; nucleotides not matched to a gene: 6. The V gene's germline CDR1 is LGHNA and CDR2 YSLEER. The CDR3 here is CASSQGPRDRDQPQHF. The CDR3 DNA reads TGCGCCAGCAGCCAAGGCCCCCGGGACAGGGATCAGCCCCAGCATTTT.

CDR3 DNA: TGTGCCAGCAGCGTAGCTCATCAGCGGGGCAACACAGATACGCAGTATTTT. Protein sequence: CASSVAHQRGNTDTQYF. This chain uses TRBV9 with TRBJ2-3; 7 nucleotides agree with TRBD2. Germline V CDR1 and CDR2: SGDLS, YYNGEE. The V and J ends lost 0 bases and 2 bases, in that order; junction bases with no gene match: 9. The CDR3 is made up of 17 amino acids.

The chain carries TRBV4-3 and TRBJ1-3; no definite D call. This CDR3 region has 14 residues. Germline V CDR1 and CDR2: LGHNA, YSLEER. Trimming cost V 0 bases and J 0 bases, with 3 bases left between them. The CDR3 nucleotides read TGCGCCAGCAGCCAAGATAGCTCTGGAAACACCATATATTTT. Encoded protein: CASSQDSSGNTIYF.

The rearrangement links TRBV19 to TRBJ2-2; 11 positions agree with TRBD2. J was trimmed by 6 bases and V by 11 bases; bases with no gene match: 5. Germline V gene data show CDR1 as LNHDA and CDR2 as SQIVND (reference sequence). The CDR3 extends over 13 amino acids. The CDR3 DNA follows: TGTGCCGCCGGGACTAGCGGAGCCGGGGAGCTGTTTTTT. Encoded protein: CAAGTSGAGELFF. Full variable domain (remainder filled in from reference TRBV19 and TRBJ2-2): DGGITQSPKYLFRKEGQNVTLSCEQNLNHDAMYWYRQDPGQGLRLIYYSQIVNDFQKGDIAEGYSVSREKKESFPLTVTSAQKNPTAFYLCAAGTSGAGELFFGEGSRLTVL.

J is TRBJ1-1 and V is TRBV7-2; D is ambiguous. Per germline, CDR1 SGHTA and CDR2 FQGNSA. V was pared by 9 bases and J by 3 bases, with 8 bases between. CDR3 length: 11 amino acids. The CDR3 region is CASSVYTEAFF. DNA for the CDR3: TGTGCCAGTTCTGTGTACACTGAAGCTTTCTTT.

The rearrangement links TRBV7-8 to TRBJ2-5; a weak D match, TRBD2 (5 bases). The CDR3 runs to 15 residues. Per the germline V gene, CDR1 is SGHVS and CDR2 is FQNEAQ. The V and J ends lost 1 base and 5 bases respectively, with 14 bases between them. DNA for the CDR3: TGTGCCAGCAGCTTAGTCGGCGGGCTAGGGGAGACCCAGTACTTC. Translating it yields CASSLVGGLGETQYF.

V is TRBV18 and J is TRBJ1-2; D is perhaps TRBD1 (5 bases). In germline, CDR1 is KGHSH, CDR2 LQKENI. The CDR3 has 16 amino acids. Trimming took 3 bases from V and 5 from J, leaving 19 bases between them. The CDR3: CASSPSTVGLTYGYTF. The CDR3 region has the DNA TGTGCCAGCTCACCTTCGACAGTCGGTTTGACTTATGGCTACACCTTC.